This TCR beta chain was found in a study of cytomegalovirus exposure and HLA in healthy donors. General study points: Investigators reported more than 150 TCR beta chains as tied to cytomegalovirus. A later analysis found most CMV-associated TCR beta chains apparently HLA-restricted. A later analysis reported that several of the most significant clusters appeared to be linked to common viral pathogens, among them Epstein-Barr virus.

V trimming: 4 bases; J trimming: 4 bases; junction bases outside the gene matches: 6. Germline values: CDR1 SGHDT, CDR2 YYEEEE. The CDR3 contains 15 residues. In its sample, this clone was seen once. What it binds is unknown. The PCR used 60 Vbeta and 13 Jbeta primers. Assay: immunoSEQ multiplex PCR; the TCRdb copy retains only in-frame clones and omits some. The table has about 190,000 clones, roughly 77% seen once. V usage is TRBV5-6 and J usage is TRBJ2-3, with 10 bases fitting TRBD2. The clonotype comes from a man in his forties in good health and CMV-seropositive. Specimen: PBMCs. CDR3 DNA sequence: TGTGCCAGCAGCATGAGGACTAGCGGCGCAGATACGCAGTATTTT. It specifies CASSMRTSGADTQYF.